The following is a T cell receptor beta chain sequence with its context. What it recognizes is unknown. The protocol was immunoSEQ multiplex PCR, while the TCRdb copy is restricted to in-frame clones and leaves out a portion. The sample shows millions of clones, approximately 94% of them seen only once. This sample was included in a study of shared clonotypes between healthy human individuals. Overall study results and limits: Rarefaction indicated that sorted-subset sequencing remained incomplete although depth was large.

V dropped 3 bases and J dropped 1 base, with 10 bases sitting between them. CDR1 is SGDLS, CDR2 YYNGEE, per germline. This CDR3 is built from 14 residues. As defined, naive CD8 cells were CD45RO-negative and positively selected for CCR7, with terminally differentiated effector memory CD45RA+ cells excluded. Sample: naive CD8+ T cells sorted from blood. The chain has TRBV9 and TRBJ1-1, with D perhaps matching TRBD1 (5 bases). The receptor was isolated from a man in his late teens or twenties in good health. The CDR3 protein is CASSGWGKNTEAFF. In DNA, the CDR3 is TGTGCCAGCAGCGGGTGGGGGAAGAACACTGAAGCTTTCTTT.